A selection of T cell receptor beta chains follows, all from one sample in a study of cytomegalovirus exposure and HLA in healthy donors. Libraries were prepared by immunoSEQ multiplex PCR; TCRdb keeps only in-frame clonotypes and omits some of them. This table has about 130,000 clones, 80% appearing once. Sequences were obtained from PBMCs. All receptors derive from a middle-aged woman in good health and CMV-seronegative. Each CDR3 is given with its conserved first and last residue. A D gene is named only where the DNA matches it firmly. Clone size is given for some rows only: seen once, a few or many times, or a class if the clone is expanded.

j_call cdr3_length v_call d_call clone_size cdr3_aa cdr3_nt
TRBJ1-5 12 TRBV6-5 - medium-sized CASSPRGRGWHF TGTGCCAGCAGTCCCCGTGGGAGAGGGTGGCATTTT
TRBJ2-3 15 TRBV7-9 TRBD1 - CASSPGQGGTDTQYF TGTGCCAGCAGTCCGGGACAGGGAGGCACAGATACGCAGTATTTT
TRBJ2-7 15 TRBV10-2 - - CASSEGVPASYEQYF TGCGCCAGCAGTGAGGGAGTACCGGCATCCTACGAGCAGTACTTC
TRBJ2-1 16 TRBV7-3 - - CASSLRLTSSYNEQFF TGTGCCAGCAGCTTAAGGTTGACTAGTTCCTACAATGAGCAGTTCTTC
TRBJ2-1 15 TRBV7-3 TRBD2 - CASSLGLARHNEQFF TGTGCCAGCAGCCTGGGACTAGCTCGGCACAATGAGCAGTTCTTC
TRBJ2-7 13 TRBV6-5 - few CASSYRESYEQYF TGTGCCAGCAGTTACCGGGAGTCCTACGAGCAGTACTTC
TRBJ1-2 13 TRBV29-1 - once CSVRGRAGLSYTF TGCAGCGTGAGGGGGAGGGCAGGGCTTAGCTACACCTTC
TRBJ1-4 15 TRBV7-2 TRBD1 - CASSARQGTNEKLFF TGTGCCAGCAGCGCCAGACAGGGCACAAATGAAAAACTGTTTTTT
TRBJ1-1 14 TRBV7-8 - - CASTSGGGGTEAFF TGTGCCAGCACCTCGGGAGGGGGGGGAACTGAAGCTTTCTTT
TRBJ2-3 14 TRBV27 TRBD2 - CASGEGGSTDTQYF TGTGCCAGCGGGGAGGGAGGAAGCACAGATACGCAGTATTTT
TRBJ2-3 13 TRBV23-1 - - CASSPGLPDTQYF TGCGCCAGCAGCCCCGGTTTACCAGATACGCAGTATTTT
TRBJ1-1 14 TRBV11-2 TRBD1 once CASSLGQGRTEAFF TGTGCCAGCAGCTTAGGACAGGGAAGGACTGAAGCTTTCTTT
TRBJ1-2 17 TRBV4-3 TRBD1 - CASSQDLIPTGGHGYTF TGCGCCAGCAGCCAAGACTTAATACCGACAGGGGGCCATGGCTACACCTTC
TRBJ2-6 13 TRBV28 - few CASAASGANVLTF TGTGCCAGTGCAGCGTCTGGGGCCAACGTCCTGACTTTC
TRBJ2-7 9 TRBV5-1 - - CAPTYEQYF TGCGCCCCCACCTACGAGCAGTACTTC
TRBJ2-7 13 TRBV11-1 TRBD1 - CASSLGQSYEQYF TGTGCCAGCAGCCTGGGACAGTCCTACGAGCAGTACTTC
TRBJ2-5 14 TRBV7-9 - once CASSHTGRGETQYF TGTGCCAGCAGCCATACCGGGAGAGGGGAGACCCAGTACTTC
TRBJ1-3 15 TRBV6-1 TRBD1 - CASTDRGFAGNTIYF TGTGCCAGCACCGACAGGGGATTCGCTGGAAACACCATATATTTT
TRBJ2-3 13 TRBV29-1 TRBD2 - CSGVAGITDTQYF TGCAGCGGAGTAGCGGGTATTACAGATACGCAGTATTTT
TRBJ2-3 13 TRBV5-5 - few CASSFMWGDRSDF TGTGCCAGCAGCTTCATGTGGGGGGACCGCTCGGATTTT
TRBJ1-2 14 TRBV10-3 - - CAISEAYGNYGYTF TGTGCCATCAGTGAGGCGTACGGTAACTATGGCTACACCTTC
TRBJ2-3 17 TRBV9 - - CASSVAGSSALADTQYF TGTGCCAGCAGCGTAGCAGGGTCTAGCGCCCTGGCGGATACGCAGTATTTT
TRBJ1-3 16 TRBV4-3 - - CASSQSDSNSGNTIYF TGCGCCAGCAGCCAATCCGACAGCAACTCTGGAAACACCATATATTTT
TRBJ1-1 14 TRBV7-9 - - CASSPLTSATEAFF TGTGCCAGCAGCCCACTGACTTCAGCGACTGAAGCTTTCTTT
TRBJ2-2 15 TRBV5-1 - once CASTPSRQITGELFF TGCGCCAGCACTCCTTCCAGGCAGATCACCGGGGAGCTGTTTTTT
TRBJ1-1 14 TRBV11-1 TRBD1 - CASSLDRGNTEAFF TGTGCCAGCAGCTTAGACAGGGGGAACACTGAAGCTTTCTTT
TRBJ2-1 15 TRBV5-1 TRBD2 - CASSLEAGEWNEQFF TGCGCCAGCAGCTTAGAAGCGGGGGAATGGAATGAGCAGTTCTTC
TRBJ1-4 18 TRBV5-1 TRBD1 - CASSVGQGYSPIGEKLFF TGCGCCAGCAGCGTTGGACAGGGTTACTCCCCCATAGGGGAAAAACTGTTTTTT
TRBJ2-7 14 TRBV27 TRBD2 - CASSLTSEFHEQYF TGTGCCAGCTCCTTGACTAGCGAATTTCACGAGCAGTACTTC